This TCR beta chain was sequenced in a study of blood T cell repertoires in COVID-19. Profiling relied on immunoSEQ multiplex PCR, and the TCRdb table lists in-frame clones only, not all of them. The sample consists of 250,000 to 300,000 clones, about nine tenths of them appearing once. The CDR3 extends over 13 amino acids. Trimming stripped 5 bases from V and 8 bases from J, with 13 bases between. Germline V gene data show CDR1 as SEHNR and CDR2 as FQNEAQ (reference sequence). The V gene is TRBV7-9, the J gene TRBJ2-1; D might be TRBD1 (5 bases). The sequence derives from a woman in her thirties with COVID-19, enrolled during active disease. The sequenced sample was peripheral blood. In nucleotides, the CDR3 is TGTGCCAGCAGCCCGTCCCCAGGGTATGAGCAGTTCTTC. Protein sequence: CASSPSPGYEQFF.